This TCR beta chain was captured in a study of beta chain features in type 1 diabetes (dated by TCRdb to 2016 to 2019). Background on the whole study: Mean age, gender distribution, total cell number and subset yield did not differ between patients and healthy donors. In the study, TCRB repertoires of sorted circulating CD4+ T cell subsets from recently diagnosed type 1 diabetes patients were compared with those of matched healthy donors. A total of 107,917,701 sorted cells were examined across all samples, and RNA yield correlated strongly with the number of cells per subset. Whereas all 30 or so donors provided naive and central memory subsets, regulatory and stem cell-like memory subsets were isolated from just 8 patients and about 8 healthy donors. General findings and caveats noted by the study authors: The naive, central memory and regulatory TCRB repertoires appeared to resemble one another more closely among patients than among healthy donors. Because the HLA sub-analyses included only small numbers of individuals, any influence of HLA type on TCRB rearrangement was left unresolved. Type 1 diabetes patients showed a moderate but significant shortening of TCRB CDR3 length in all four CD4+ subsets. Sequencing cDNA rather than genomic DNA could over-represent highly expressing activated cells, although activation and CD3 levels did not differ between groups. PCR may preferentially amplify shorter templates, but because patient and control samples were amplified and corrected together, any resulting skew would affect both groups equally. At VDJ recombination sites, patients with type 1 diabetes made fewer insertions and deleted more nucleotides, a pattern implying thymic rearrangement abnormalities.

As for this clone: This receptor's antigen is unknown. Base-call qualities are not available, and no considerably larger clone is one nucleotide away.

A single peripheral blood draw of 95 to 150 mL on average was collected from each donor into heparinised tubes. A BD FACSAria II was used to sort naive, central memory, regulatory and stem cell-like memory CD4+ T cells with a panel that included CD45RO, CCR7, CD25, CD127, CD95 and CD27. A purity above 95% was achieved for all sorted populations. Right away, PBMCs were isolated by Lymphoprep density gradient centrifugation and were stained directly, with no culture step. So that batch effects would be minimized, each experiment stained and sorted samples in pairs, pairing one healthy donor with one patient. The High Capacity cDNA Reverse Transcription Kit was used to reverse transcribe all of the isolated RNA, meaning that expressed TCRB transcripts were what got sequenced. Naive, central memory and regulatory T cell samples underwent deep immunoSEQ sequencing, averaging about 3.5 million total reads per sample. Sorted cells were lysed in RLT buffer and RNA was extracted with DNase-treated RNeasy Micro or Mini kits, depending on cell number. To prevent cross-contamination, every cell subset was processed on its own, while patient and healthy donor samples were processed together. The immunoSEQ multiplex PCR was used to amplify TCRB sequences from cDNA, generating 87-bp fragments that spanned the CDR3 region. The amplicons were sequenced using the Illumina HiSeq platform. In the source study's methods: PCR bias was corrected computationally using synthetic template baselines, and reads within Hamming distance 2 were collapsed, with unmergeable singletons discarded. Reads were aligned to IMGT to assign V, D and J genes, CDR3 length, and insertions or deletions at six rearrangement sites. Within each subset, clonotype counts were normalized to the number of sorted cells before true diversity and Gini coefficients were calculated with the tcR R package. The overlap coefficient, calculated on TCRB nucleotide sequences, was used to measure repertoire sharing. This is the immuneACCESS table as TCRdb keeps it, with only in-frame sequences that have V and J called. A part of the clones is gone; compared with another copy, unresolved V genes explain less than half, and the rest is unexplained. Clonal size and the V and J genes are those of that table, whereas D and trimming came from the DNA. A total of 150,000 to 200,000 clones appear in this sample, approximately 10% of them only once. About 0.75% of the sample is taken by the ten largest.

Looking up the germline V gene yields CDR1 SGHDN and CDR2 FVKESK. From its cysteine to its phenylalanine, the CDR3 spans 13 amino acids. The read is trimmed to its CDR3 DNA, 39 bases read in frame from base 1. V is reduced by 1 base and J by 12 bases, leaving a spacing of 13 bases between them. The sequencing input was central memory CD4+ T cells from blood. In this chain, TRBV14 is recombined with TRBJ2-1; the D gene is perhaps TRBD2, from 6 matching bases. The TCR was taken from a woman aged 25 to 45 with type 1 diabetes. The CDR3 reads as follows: CASSQGTTFAQFF. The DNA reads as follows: TGTGCCAGCAGCCAAGGGACTACCTTTGCGCAGTTCTTC.